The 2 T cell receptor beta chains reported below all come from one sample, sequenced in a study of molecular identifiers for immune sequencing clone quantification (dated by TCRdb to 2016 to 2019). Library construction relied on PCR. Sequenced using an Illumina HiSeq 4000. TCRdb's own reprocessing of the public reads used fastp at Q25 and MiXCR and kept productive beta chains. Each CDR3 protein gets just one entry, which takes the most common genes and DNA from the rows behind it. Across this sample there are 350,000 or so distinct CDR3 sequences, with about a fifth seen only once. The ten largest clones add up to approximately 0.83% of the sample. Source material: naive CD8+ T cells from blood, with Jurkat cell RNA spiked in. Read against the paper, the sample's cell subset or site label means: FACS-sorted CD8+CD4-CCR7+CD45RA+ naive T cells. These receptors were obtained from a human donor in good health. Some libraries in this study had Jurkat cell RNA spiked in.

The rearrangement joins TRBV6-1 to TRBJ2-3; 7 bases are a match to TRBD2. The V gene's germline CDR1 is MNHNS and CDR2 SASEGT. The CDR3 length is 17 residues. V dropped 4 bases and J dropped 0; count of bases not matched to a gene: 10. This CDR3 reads CASSGGKGGGSTDTQYF. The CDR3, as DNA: TGTGCCAGCAGTGGAGGCAAGGGCGGGGGTAGCACAGATACGCAGTATTTT.

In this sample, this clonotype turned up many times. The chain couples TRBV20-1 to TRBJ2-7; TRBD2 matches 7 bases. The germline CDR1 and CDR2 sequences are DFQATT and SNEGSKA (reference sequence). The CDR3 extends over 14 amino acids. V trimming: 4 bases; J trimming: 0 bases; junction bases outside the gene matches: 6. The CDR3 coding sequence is TGCAGTGCTATGTCTAGCGGTTTCTCCTACGAGCAGTACTTC. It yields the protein CSAMSSGFSYEQYF.